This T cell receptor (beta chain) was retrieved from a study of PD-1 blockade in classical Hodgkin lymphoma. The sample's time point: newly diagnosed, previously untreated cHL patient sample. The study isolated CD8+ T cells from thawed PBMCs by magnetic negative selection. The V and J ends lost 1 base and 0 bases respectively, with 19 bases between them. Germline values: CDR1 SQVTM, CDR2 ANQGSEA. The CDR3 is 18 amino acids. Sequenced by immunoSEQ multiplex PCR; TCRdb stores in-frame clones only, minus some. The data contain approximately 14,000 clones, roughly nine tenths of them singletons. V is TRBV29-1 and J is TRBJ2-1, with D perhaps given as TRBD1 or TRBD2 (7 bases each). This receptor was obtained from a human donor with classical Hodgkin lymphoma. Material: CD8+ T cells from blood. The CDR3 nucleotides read TGCAGCGTTGAAGGCACAGGGGCCCTAGCGGACTCCTACAATGAGCAGTTCTTC. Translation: CSVEGTGALADSYNEQFF.